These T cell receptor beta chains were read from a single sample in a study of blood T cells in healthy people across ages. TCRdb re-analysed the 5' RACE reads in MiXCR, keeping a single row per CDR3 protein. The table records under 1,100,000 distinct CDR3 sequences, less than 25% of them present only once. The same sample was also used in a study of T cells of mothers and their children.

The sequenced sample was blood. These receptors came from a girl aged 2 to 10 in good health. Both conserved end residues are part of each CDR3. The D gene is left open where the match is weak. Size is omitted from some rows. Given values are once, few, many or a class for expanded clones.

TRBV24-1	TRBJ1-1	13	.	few	TGTGCCACCAGTGATGTTAGGGCAGGCCAAGCTTTCTTT	CATSDVRAGQAFF
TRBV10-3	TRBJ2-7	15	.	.	TGTGCCATCAGTGGTACACAGGCGACTATTTACGAGCAGTACTTC	CAISGTQATIYEQYF
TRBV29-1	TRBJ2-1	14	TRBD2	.	TGCAGCGCCGAGGCCAGCGGGAGGGTCAATGAGCAGTTCTTC	CSAEASGRVNEQFF
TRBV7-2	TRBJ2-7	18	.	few	TGTGCCAGCAGCCTCCCGGCAGAAGGGGCCCCTACTTACTACGAGCAGTACTTC	CASSLPAEGAPTYYEQYF
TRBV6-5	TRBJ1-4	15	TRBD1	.	TGTGCCAGCAGACTACTCACAGGGGGCGGAGAAAAACTGTTTTTT	CASRLLTGGGEKLFF
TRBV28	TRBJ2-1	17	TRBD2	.	TGTGCCAGCAGGCTTGGACTTAGCGGGAGGGTCTTAAATGAGCAGTTCTTC	CASRLGLSGRVLNEQFF
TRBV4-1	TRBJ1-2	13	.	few	TGCGCCAGCAGCCAAGACGGAAACTATGGCTACGCCTTC	CASSQDGNYGYAF
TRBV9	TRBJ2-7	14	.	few	TGTGCCAGCAGCGTAGGTCAGAGCCTCTACGAGCAGTACTTC	CASSVGQSLYEQYF
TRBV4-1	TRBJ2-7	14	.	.	TGCGCCAGCAGCCCCTGGGAATTGTCCTACGAGCAGTACTTC	CASSPWELSYEQYF
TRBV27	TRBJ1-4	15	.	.	TGTGCCAGCAGCCTCCGCAGTTCTTTAGATGAAAAACTGTTTTTT	CASSLRSSLDEKLFF
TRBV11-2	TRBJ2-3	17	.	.	TGTGCCAGCAGCTGTCCTCCTACTACCCATCCATTAGATACGCAGTATTTT	CASSCPPTTHPLDTQYF
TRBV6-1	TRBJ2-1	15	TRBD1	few	TGTGCCAGCAGCATGGGACAGGGGTCCTACAATGAGCAGTTCTTC	CASSMGQGSYNEQFF
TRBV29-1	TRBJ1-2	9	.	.	TGCAGCGTTGAGAGTGGCTACACCTTC	CSVESGYTF
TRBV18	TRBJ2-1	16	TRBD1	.	TGTGCCAGCTCACCTTCCGACAGGGGGCGCTGGAATGAGCAGTTCTTC	CASSPSDRGRWNEQFF
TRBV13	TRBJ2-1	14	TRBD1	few	TGTGCCAGCAGCTTACCGGACAGGTTTAATGAGCAGTTCTTC	CASSLPDRFNEQFF
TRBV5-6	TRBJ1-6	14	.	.	TGTGCCAGCAGCTTTTCCTCAAATTCCCGGCCCCTCCACTTT	CASSFSSNSRPLHF
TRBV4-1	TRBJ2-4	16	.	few	TGCGCCAGCAGCCCAAGGCGGTCGTTCCGACGAAACATTCAGTACTTC	CASSPRRSFRRNIQYF
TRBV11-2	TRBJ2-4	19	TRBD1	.	TGTGCCAGCAGCGAGCTAGGTGGCAAGACAGGGTGGGCCAAAAACATTCAGTACTTC	CASSELGGKTGWAKNIQYF
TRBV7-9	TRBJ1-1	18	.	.	.	CASSPTEEKLFFGSGAFF
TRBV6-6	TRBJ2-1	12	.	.	TGTGCCAGCAGTTCAACCCCTGGGCGGGATTACTTC	CASSSTPGRDYF
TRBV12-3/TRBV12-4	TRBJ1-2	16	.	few	TGTGCCAGCAGTTCCTCGGCGGGGGCGGCGTACTATGGCTACACCTTC	CASSSSAGAAYYGYTF
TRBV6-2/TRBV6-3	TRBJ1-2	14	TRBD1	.	TGTGCCAGCAGTTACTTACAGGGGCGAGGAGGCTACACCTTC	CASSYLQGRGGYTF
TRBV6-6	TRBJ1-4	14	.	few	TGTGCCAGCAGTGACCCTAGTTCATATGAAAAACTGTTTTTT	CASSDPSSYEKLFF
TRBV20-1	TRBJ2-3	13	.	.	TGCAGTGCTAGAGCCCCAGTCACAGATACGCAGTATTTT	CSARAPVTDTQYF
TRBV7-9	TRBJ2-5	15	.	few	TGTGCCAGCAGCTTAGTCGGGCGCAACCAAGAGACCCAGTACTTC	CASSLVGRNQETQYF
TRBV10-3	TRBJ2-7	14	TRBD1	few	TGTGCCATCAGTGAGTCGGGACAGCTCTACGAGCAGTACTTC	CAISESGQLYEQYF
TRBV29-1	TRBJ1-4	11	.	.	TGCAGCGTCGAAACAGGTGGAGGACTGTTTTTT	CSVETGGGLFF
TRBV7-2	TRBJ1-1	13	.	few	TGTGCCAGCAGCTCCCTCGGCCGGACTGAAGCTTTCTTT	CASSSLGRTEAFF
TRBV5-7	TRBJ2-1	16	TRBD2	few	TGTGCCAGCAGCTACATAGCGGGGATCTCCTACAATGAGCAGTTCTTC	CASSYIAGISYNEQFF
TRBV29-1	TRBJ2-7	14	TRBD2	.	TGCAGCGCCACTTCAGCGGGAAATACCTACGAGCAGTACTTC	CSATSAGNTYEQYF
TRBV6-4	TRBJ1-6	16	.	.	TGTGCCAGCGGGGGACACGGGAGCTCCTATAATTCACCCCTCCACTTT	CASGGHGSSYNSPLHF
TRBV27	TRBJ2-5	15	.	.	TGTGCCAGCAGTTCGTTCCATTTGGGAACCCAGACCCAGTACTTC	CASSSFHLGTQTQYF
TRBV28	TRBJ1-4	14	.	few	TGTGCCAGCAGTTTAGGTGGGGCCAGCCTAAAACTGTTTTTT	CASSLGGASLKLFF